These 25 T cell receptor beta chains were all obtained from the same sample, sequenced in a study of T cell repertoires in cytomegalovirus infection. One entry per CDR3 protein results from TCRdb running MiXCR on the reads. Among approximately 500,000 distinct CDR3 sequences, approximately 15% were seen once, and the ten largest hold 20% to 30%. Sequenced sample: CD8+ T cells from PBMCs. The receptors were sampled from a human donor in good health (CMV status not recorded). Some clones in this sample may be carry-over from other donors' samples.

The V gene is TRBV9, the J gene TRBJ2-3, with TRBD2 matching over 12 bases. Germline V gives CDR1 SGDLS, CDR2 YYNGEE. CDR3 length: 14 residues. V was pared by 6 bases and J by 5 bases, with 4 bases of the junction left unmatched. This CDR3 reads CASTLAGGGDTQYF. CDR3 nucleotides: TGTGCCAGCACGCTAGCGGGAGGGGGAGATACGCAGTATTTT.

This clonotype was counted between two and nine times. The gene calls are TRBV5-6 and TRBJ2-1; 14 nucleotides line up with TRBD2. The CDR3 sequence is 18 residues long. The germline CDR1 and CDR2 sequences are SGHDT and YYEEEE. The V gene end was trimmed by 4 bases and the J gene end by 2 bases; junction bases not matched to a gene: 8. DNA of the CDR3: TGTGCCAGCAGCGACGGGACTAGCGGGGGTTTCCCCTACAATGAGCAGTTCTTC. Translating gives CASSDGTSGGFPYNEQFF.

The table lists this clonotype with many counts. V usage is TRBV7-9 and J usage is TRBJ2-1; TRBD2 is a possible D gene (7 bases). The CDR3 has 16 amino acids. Germline V CDR1 and CDR2: SEHNR, FQNEAQ (reference sequence). Trimming cost V 5 bases and J 8 bases, with 22 bases left between them. This CDR3 is CASSHPRAGADDEQFF. In DNA, the CDR3 is TGTGCCAGCAGCCATCCTAGGGCGGGGGCCGATGATGAGCAGTTCTTC. Variable domain in full (rest from reference TRBV7-9 and TRBJ2-1): DTGVSQNPRHKITKRGQNVTFRCDPISEHNRLYWYRQTLGQGPEFLTYFQNEAQLEKSRLLSDRFSAERPKGSFSTLEIQRTEQGDSAMYLCASSHPRAGADDEQFFGPGTRLTVL.

This clonotype was picked up a small number of times. The chain has TRBV29-1 and TRBJ1-1; TRBD1 might be the D (6 bases). The CDR3 loop spans 14 amino acids. Trimming took 5 bases from V and 6 from J, leaving 19 bases between them. The germline gives CDR1 SQVTM, CDR2 ANQGSEA. CDR3: CSVSRQATLAEAFF. CDR3 DNA: TGCAGCGTTTCACGACAGGCCACCCTGGCTGAAGCTTTCTTT.

The chain combines TRBV27 with TRBJ2-7; TRBD1 agrees at 9 bases. The CDR3 consists of 15 residues. From germline, CDR1 is MNHEY and CDR2 SMNVEV (reference sequence). The ends lost 5 bases at V and 0 bases at J; junction bases unmatched: 5. CDR3 residues: CASSTGTGRSYEQYF. As DNA, the CDR3 is TGTGCCAGCAGTACCGGGACAGGGCGCTCCTACGAGCAGTACTTC.

The chain has TRBV18 and TRBJ1-4; tentative D call: TRBD1 (5 bases). Germline V lookup: CDR1 KGHSH, CDR2 LQKENI. The ends were cut back, 4 bases at V and 10 bases at J, with 16 bases in the middle. The CDR3 is made up of 14 amino acids. For the CDR3, the DNA is TGTGCCAGCTCACTCAGGGTGTACGGTGTAAAACTGTTTTTT. It encodes CASSLRVYGVKLFF.

In the case of this clonotype: A much larger clone differs from this one at a single base, so this may be a read error. V is TRBV11-2 and J is TRBJ1-6; 8 bases fit TRBD1. The CDR3 extends over 17 amino acids. Germline V gene lookup returns CDR1 SGHAT and CDR2 FQNNGV. The DNA for the CDR3 is TGTGCCAGCGGCTTATGGACAGGGAGAAAGGATAATTCACCCCTCCACTTT. Its protein product is CASGLWTGRKDNSPLHF. The whole variable domain, remainder taken from reference TRBV11-2 and TRBJ1-6, is EAGVAQSPRYKIIEKRQSVAFWCNPISGHATLYWYQQILGQGPKLLIQFQNNGVVDDSQLPKDRFSAERLKGVDSTLKIQPAKLEDSAVYLCASGLWTGRKDNSPLHFGNGTRLTVT.

The sample holds many counts of this clonotype. The chain employs TRBV7-3 and TRBJ2-5; the D gene is possibly TRBD1 (5 bases). The CDR3 has 13 residues. Looked up from germline, CDR1 is SGHTA and CDR2 is FQGTGA. The ends were cut back, 5 bases at V and 1 base at J, with 8 bases in the middle. The CDR3 is CASSPDSQETQYF. The CDR3 nucleotides read TGTGCCAGCAGCCCAGACAGCCAAGAGACCCAGTACTTC.

The V call is TRBV28, the J call TRBJ2-7; TRBD2 aligns across 9 bases. The germline V gene has CDR1 MDHEN and CDR2 SYDVKM. The CDR3 has 18 amino acids. Losses at the gene ends were 8 bases for V and 2 bases for J; bases not matched to a gene: 19. DNA for the CDR3: TGTGCCAGCGGGGCAGGACGCCCCTCTAGCGGGACCCCCTACGAGCAGTACTTC. It yields the protein CASGAGRPSSGTPYEQYF.

This clonotype was recorded a few times. This chain links TRBV15 with TRBJ2-1; a weak D match, TRBD2 (6 bases). Germline V gives CDR1 LNHNV, CDR2 YYDKDF (reference sequence). With 5 bases removed from V and 8 bases from J, the gap between germline ends came to 16 bases. The CDR3 has 14 residues. The CDR3 bases are TGTGCCACCAGCGCTAGCGTCGGTCTCGATGAGCAGTTCTTC. Translation gives CATSASVGLDEQFF.

The V gene is TRBV28, the J gene TRBJ2-2, with a weak D call TRBD2 (6 bases). The germline gives CDR1 MDHEN, CDR2 SYDVKM. CDR3 length equals 15 residues. Trimming removed 6 bases at V and 7 bases at J, with 18 bases between. The CDR3 DNA is TGTGCCAGCAGGGAAGGCCTAGCGAAGGTCGGGGAGCTGTTTTTT. It translates to CASREGLAKVGELFF.

This clonotype occurred a few times. The chain joins TRBV7-9 to TRBJ1-3; D gene ambiguous. CDR1 and CDR2 (germline): SEHNR, FQNEAQ (reference sequence). The V and J ends lost 6 bases and 2 bases respectively, with 14 bases between them. This CDR3 region has 15 residues. DNA of the CDR3: TGTGCCAGCAGGAAAGAGGGTGGGCCTGGAAACACCATATATTTT. Its protein is CASRKEGGPGNTIYF.

Concerning this clonotype: Lacking the conserved final phenylalanine or tryptophan, this CDR3 likely reflects a read error. The chain employs TRBV7-9 and TRBJ2-1, with TRBD1 identical over 10 bases. This CDR3 contains 16 residues. CDR1 is SEHNR and CDR2 is FQNEAQ in the germline V gene (reference sequence). V lost 4 bases and J lost 5; bases outside the gene matches: 8. Here the CDR3 DNA reads TGTGCCAGCAGCTCTCCTTCGGGACAGGGGAACAATGAGCAGTTCTTA. It is translated as CASSSPSGQGNNEQFL.

The rearrangement joins TRBV7-6 to TRBJ2-1; D ambiguous. The CDR3 has 14 residues. V dropped 5 bases and J dropped 7 bases, with 15 bases sitting between them. CDR1 and CDR2 (germline): SGHVS, FNYEAQ. The CDR3 nucleotides are TGTGCCAGCAGCCAAGGGTTCGCGGCGAATGAGCAGTTCTTC. This translates into CASSQGFAANEQFF.

The rearrangement links TRBV14 to TRBJ1-2, with a tentative D call TRBD1 (5 bases). Germline assignment: CDR1 SGHDN and CDR2 FVKESK. This CDR3 has 14 residues. V lost 0 bases to trimming and J lost 5 bases, with 10 bases between them. The CDR3 sequence: CASSQDWPGYGYTF. The CDR3 DNA reads TGTGCCAGCAGCCAAGATTGGCCAGGGTATGGCTACACCTTC.

At least ten counts were recorded for this clonotype. The junction and the germline gene differ at one end; a read error may be behind it. The V and J genes are TRBV7-7 and TRBJ2-1, with 7 bases that match TRBD2. This CDR3 spans 17 amino acids. Per the germline V gene, CDR1 is SSHAT and CDR2 is FNYEAQ (reference sequence). The CDR3 sequence is CASSAKTSQSSYNEQFF. The CDR3 nucleotides read TGTGCTAGCAGCGCTAAGACTAGCCAAAGCTCCTACAATGAGCAGTTCTTC. The entire variable domain, with the rest obtained from reference TRBV7-7 and TRBJ2-1, is as follows: GAGVSQSPRYKVTKRGQDVTLRCDPISSHATLYWYQQALGQGPEFLTYFNYEAQPDKSGLPSDRFSAERPEGSISTLTIQRTEQRDSAMYRCASSAKTSQSSYNEQFFGPGTRLTVL.

This clonotype was counted ten times or more. The chain uses TRBV7-3 and TRBJ1-3; 10 nucleotides agree with TRBD1. The V gene's germline CDR1 is SGHTA and CDR2 FQGTGA. V shed 5 bases and J 8 bases; nucleotides not matched to a gene: 3. This CDR3 has 13 residues. The CDR3 spells CASSTGTGDTIYF. The CDR3 DNA reads as TGTGCCAGCAGCACCGGGACAGGGGACACCATATATTTT.

Details on this clonotype: This sequence may be a read error, since a much larger clone differs from it by one base. This chain uses TRBV6-4 with TRBJ1-5, with D unresolved. The germline CDR1 and CDR2 sequences are MRHNA and SNTAGT. The CDR3 length is 17 residues. The CDR3 nucleotides are TGTGCCAACAGTGACTCGAGAGACACTAATAGCAATCAGCCCCAGCATTTT. Its protein is CANSDSRDTNSNQPQHF.

The chain couples TRBV7-6 to TRBJ1-6; a weak D match, TRBD1 (5 bases). Germline CDR1 reads SGHVS; CDR2 reads FNYEAQ. Deletions cut 1 base from V and 6 bases from J, with 10 bases between. CDR3 length: 15 residues. The CDR3, as DNA: TGTGCCAGCAGCTTAGATCCAGGGAGTAATTCACCCCTCCACTTT. Translated, it gives CASSLDPGSNSPLHF.

The chain employs TRBV19 and TRBJ2-7; tentatively, D is TRBD2 (6 bases). In germline, CDR1 is LNHDA, CDR2 SQIVND (reference sequence). With 3 bases removed from V and 4 bases from J, the gap between germline ends came to 7 bases. The CDR3 contains 12 residues. The CDR3 DNA is TGTGCCAGTAGTATGGGGGGATACGAGCAGTACTTC. Translated, it gives CASSMGGYEQYF.

The chain couples TRBV7-6 to TRBJ2-5; a weak D match, TRBD2 (6 bases). The V gene lost 0 bases and the J gene lost 5 bases, with 10 bases spanning the gap. The CDR3 extends over 14 amino acids. Germline V gene sequence: CDR1 SGHVS, CDR2 FNYEAQ. The CDR3 bases are TGTGCCAGCAGCTTAGCGGAGGGGCGGGAGACCCAGTACTTC. Its translation is CASSLAEGRETQYF.

This clonotype has a handful of counts. A junction boundary mismatches the germline segment, possibly from a read error. The chain has TRBV7-9 and TRBJ2-1; D is unresolved. Germline CDR1 is SEHNR and CDR2 is FQNEAQ (reference sequence). The CDR3 length is 13 residues. The CDR3 sequence: CASSLGAARTTVF. The DNA of the CDR3 is TGTGCCAGCAGCTTGGGCGCGGCCCGAACCACGGTCTTC.

This clonotype came up many times. This sequence joins TRBV12-5 and TRBJ1-1; D might be TRBD1 (6 bases). CDR1 and CDR2 (germline): LGHNT, FRNRAP. V was trimmed by 1 base and J by 7 bases, leaving 13 bases between them. This CDR3 is 14 amino acids long. CDR3 sequence: CASGLGQVPLEAFF. The DNA of the CDR3 is TGTGCTAGTGGTTTGGGACAGGTACCCCTTGAAGCTTTCTTT.

This clonotype came up a few times. The J gene is TRBJ2-1, the V gene TRBV7-8, with 9 bases lining up with TRBD2. With 5 bases clipped from V and 4 bases from J, the junction kept 6 bases outside the gene matches. The CDR3 is 15 amino acids. CDR1 and CDR2 from the germline V gene are SGHVS and FQNEAQ. The CDR3 loop is CASSPTSGPYNEQFF. DNA of the CDR3: TGTGCCAGCAGCCCTACTAGCGGGCCTTACAATGAGCAGTTCTTC.

The genes are TRBV9 and TRBJ2-1; tentatively, D is TRBD1 (6 bases). V was trimmed by 4 bases and J by 8 bases, leaving 16 bases between them. The germline gives CDR1 SGDLS, CDR2 YYNGEE. The CDR3 is made up of 14 amino acids. CDR3 region: CASSHKDSYHEQFF. The CDR3 DNA reads as TGTGCCAGCAGCCACAAGGACAGTTACCATGAGCAGTTCTTC.